The rows below give T cell receptor beta chains drawn from one sample of a study of vaccination and CD4 T cells after COVID-19. These TCRs' antigens remain unknown. TCRdb reprocessed the PCR reads via MiXCR and lists one record per CDR3 protein. The table has thousands of distinct CDR3 sequences, 31% seen once. Sequencing was performed on CD4+ T cells from blood, cultured in vitro. The source of these receptors is a human donor in good health. The CDR3 runs from the conserved cysteine through the conserved F or W. Fields, in order: clone size, D gene, V gene, J gene, CDR3 DNA, CDR3 protein. A D gene is named only where the DNA matches it firmly. The size field is filled for only some rows; it gives once, few, many or a size class.

>once|.|TRBV5-6|TRBJ1-1
TGTGCCAGCAGCTTGGGACGCACTGAAGCTTTCTTT
CASSLGRTEAFF
>few|TRBD1|TRBV27|TRBJ1-6
TGTGCCAGCAGTCTACAGGGGGCGTACAATTCACCCCTCCACTTT
CASSLQGAYNSPLHF
>.|.|TRBV12-3/TRBV12-4|TRBJ1-5
TGTGCCAGCAGTTCCCAACCGGGGAGTAATCAGCCCCAGCATTTT
CASSSQPGSNQPQHF
>few|.|TRBV11-2|TRBJ2-5
TGTGCCAGCAGCTTCCAGCCCTTGGGGCAAGAGACCCAGTACTTC
CASSFQPLGQETQYF
>medium-sized|TRBD1|TRBV20-1|TRBJ1-1
TGCAGTGCTAGCCCCCCCCAGGGGGTCACTGAAGCTTTCTTT
CSASPPQGVTEAFF
>.|.|TRBV5-4|TRBJ2-5
TGTGCCAGCAGCTTGGAGGCCGGGCAGGGTCTCAGAGAGACCCAGTACTTC
CASSLEAGQGLRETQYF
>once|.|TRBV7-2|TRBJ1-4
TGTGCCAGCAGCTTAATGGGGAATGAAAAACTGTTTTTT
CASSLMGNEKLFF
>.|.|TRBV6-2/TRBV6-3|TRBJ2-1
TGTGCCAGCAGTTTACGAACGGGGGGCAGGAATGAGCAGTTCTTC
CASSLRTGGRNEQFF
>.|.|TRBV9|TRBJ1-6
TGTGCCAGCAACAGATGGGGGCAAGTCTCCTATAATTCACCCCTCCACTTT
CASNRWGQVSYNSPLHF
>.|.|TRBV15|TRBJ2-1
TGTGCCACCAGCAGAGCCCTAGGACAAGCCGAGCAGTTCTTC
CATSRALGQAEQFF
>few|.|TRBV6-1|TRBJ2-7
TGTGCCAGCAGTGTTCTACAGGGACCCTACGAGCAGTACTTC
CASSVLQGPYEQYF
>.|TRBD1|TRBV2|TRBJ1-1
TGTGCCAGCAGTGAAAACAGGGGATCATGGATGAACACTGAAGCTTTCTTT
CASSENRGSWMNTEAFF
>few|.|TRBV7-3|TRBJ2-1
TGTGCCAGCAGCTTAAACGCCGGGGAGACCTACAATGAGCAGTTCTTC
CASSLNAGETYNEQFF
>.|.|TRBV14|TRBJ2-7
TGTGCCAGCAGCCAAGCCGGACGGAAAGCCTACGAGCAGTACTTC
CASSQAGRKAYEQYF
>.|.|TRBV10-3|TRBJ1-5
TGTGCCATCAGTGAGGGCCTGGAAGGGAGTCAGCCCCAGCATTTT
CAISEGLEGSQPQHF
>few|TRBD2|TRBV5-4|TRBJ2-7
TGTGCCAGCAGCTTGGTCCCGACTAGCGGCTCCTACGAGCAGTACTTC
CASSLVPTSGSYEQYF